The 23 T cell receptor beta chains below were found in one sample sequenced in a study of cytomegalovirus exposure and HLA in healthy donors (TCRdb year 2017). Libraries were built with the immunoSEQ multiplex PCR assay. A mixture of 60 forward primers for TCR Vbeta segments and 13 reverse primers for TCR Jbeta segments was used in the multiplex PCR. TCRdb limited this immuneACCESS table to in-frame rearrangements with V and J called. A share of clones is missing; checked studies link under half to unresolved V genes, and the rest is unexplained. The sample table contains around 40,000 clones; only one count was recorded for approximately 75% of them. Jointly, the top ten make up 1.4% of the sample. Sequencing input: PBMCs. All receptors derive from a man younger than 45 in good health and CMV-seronegative.

The V call is TRBV28, the J call TRBJ1-3; D unresolved. The CDR3 runs 15 residues. The germline gives CDR1 MDHEN, CDR2 SYDVKM. The germline V and J ends were trimmed by 6 bases and 2 bases, with 14 bases remaining between them. The CDR3 sequence is CASSLYPEAGNTIYF. The CDR3 nucleotides are TGTGCCAGCAGCCTCTACCCCGAGGCTGGAAACACCATATATTTT.

This chain joins TRBV28 and TRBJ2-6; 7 nucleotides align to TRBD2. The germline gives CDR1 MDHEN, CDR2 SYDVKM. With 8 bases clipped from V and 0 bases from J, the junction kept 10 bases outside the gene matches. This CDR3 is 17 amino acids long. Here the CDR3 reads CASRGGGGLSGANVLTF. The DNA for the CDR3 is TGTGCCAGCCGCGGGGGAGGAGGGCTCTCTGGGGCCAACGTCCTGACTTTC.

This clone has just one count. The chain recombines TRBV4-3 with TRBJ1-4; 9 bases match TRBD1. Germline CDR1 and CDR2: LGHNA and YSLEER. This CDR3 spans 15 amino acids. The V and J ends lost 4 bases and 2 bases, in that order; junction bases with no gene match: 2. CDR3 region: CASSRGTGTNEKLFF. In DNA form, the CDR3 reads TGCGCCAGCAGCCGAGGGACAGGGACTAATGAAAAACTGTTTTTT.

The chain couples TRBV2 to TRBJ1-5; 8 bases are a match to TRBD1. V was pared by 5 bases and J by 0 bases, with 3 bases of the junction left unmatched. Per germline, CDR1 SNHLY and CDR2 FYNNEI. This CDR3 contains 15 residues. The CDR3 reads CASSRTGYSNQPQHF. The DNA for the CDR3 is TGTGCCAGCAGTAGGACAGGGTATAGCAATCAGCCCCAGCATTTT.

A word on this clone: Other DNA sequences within the sample encode an identical CDR3. The V call is TRBV19, the J call TRBJ2-7; 8 bases fit TRBD1. This CDR3 is built from 14 residues. V shed 5 bases and J 2 bases; nucleotides not matched to a gene: 5. From germline, CDR1 is LNHDA and CDR2 SQIVND (reference sequence). The CDR3 coding sequence is TGTGCCAGTAGTTTTTCGGACAGGGCCTACGAGCAGTACTTC. Encoded protein: CASSFSDRAYEQYF.

V and J are TRBV13 and TRBJ2-7, with 8 bases matching TRBD1. The CDR3 sequence is 14 residues long. Germline V gene data show CDR1 as PRHDT and CDR2 as FYEKMQ (reference sequence). Trimming took 7 bases from V and 5 from J; bases not matched to a gene: 10. The CDR3 DNA reads as TGTGCCAGCACGAGGACAGGGAGATCCGACGAGCAGTACTTC. Amino acid sequence: CASTRTGRSDEQYF.

The V and J genes are TRBV18 and TRBJ1-2; no reliable D call. CDR3 length: 13 amino acids. The germline V gene encodes CDR1 KGHSH and CDR2 LQKENI. The ends were cut back, 4 bases at V and 0 bases at J, with 6 bases in the middle. The CDR3 loop reads CASSRGTNYGYTF. The CDR3 region has the DNA TGTGCCAGCTCACGAGGGACTAACTATGGCTACACCTTC.

The V and J genes are TRBV5-6 and TRBJ1-2, with 7 bases aligning to TRBD1. Trimming cost V 2 bases and J 2 bases; bases outside gene matches: 6. The CDR3 contains 15 residues. Germline assignment: CDR1 SGHDT and CDR2 YYEEEE. The CDR3 coding sequence is TGTGCCAGCAGCTTTAGGGGGACAGTCAACTATGGCTACACCTTC. This codes for CASSFRGTVNYGYTF.

J is TRBJ1-1 and V is TRBV2; D gene uncertain. The V end was cut by 7 bases, the J end by 3 bases, with 12 bases between. CDR3 size: 13 residues. Germline V lookup: CDR1 SNHLY, CDR2 FYNNEI. CDR3 protein: CASMRVTDTEAFF. CDR3 nucleotide sequence: TGTGCCAGCATGAGGGTTACCGACACTGAAGCTTTCTTT.

Only a few counts were recorded for this clone. The rearrangement links TRBV30 to TRBJ2-7; 11 positions match TRBD2. This CDR3 has 14 residues. V dropped 3 bases and J dropped 2; count of bases not matched to a gene: 3. CDR1 and CDR2 from the germline V gene are GTSNPN and SVGIG (reference sequence). The CDR3 nucleotides are TGTGCCTGGAGCTTAGCGGGGGGGACCTACGAGCAGTACTTC. Protein sequence: CAWSLAGGTYEQYF. Drawing the rest from reference TRBV30 and TRBJ2-7, the complete variable domain is SQTIHQWPATLVQPVGSPLSLECTVEGTSNPNLYWYRQAAGRGLQLLFYSVGIGQISSEVPQNLSASRPQDRQFILSSKKLLLSDSGFYLCAWSLAGGTYEQYFGPGTRLTVT.

The V call is TRBV7-2, the J call TRBJ2-1; 8 nucleotides align to TRBD2. Trimming cost V 2 bases and J 1 base; bases outside gene matches: 4. CDR3 size: 16 residues. The V gene's germline CDR1 is SGHTA and CDR2 FQGNSA. The CDR3 protein is CASSLREGRSYNEQFF. In DNA form, the CDR3 reads TGTGCCAGCAGCTTACGGGAGGGGAGGTCCTACAATGAGCAGTTCTTC.

This clone has only a few counts. The chain employs TRBV11-3 and TRBJ2-1, with 7 bases aligning to TRBD2. Germline V lookup: CDR1 SGHNT, CDR2 YENEEA. The CDR3 runs 16 residues. With V trimmed by 3 bases and J by 5 bases, 10 bases remained unmatched. CDR3 in amino acids: CASSLGRGKGHNEQFF. The CDR3 bases are TGTGCCAGCAGCTTGGGGAGGGGAAAGGGCCACAATGAGCAGTTCTTC. The full variable domain, rest sourced from reference TRBV11-3 and TRBJ2-1, is EAGVVQSPRYKIIEKKQPVAFWCNPISGHNTLYWYLQNLGQGPELLIRYENEEAVDDSQLPKDRFSAERLKGVDSTLKIQPAELGDSAVYLCASSLGRGKGHNEQFFGPGTRLTVL.

This clone came up a few times. The chain joins TRBV4-3 to TRBJ1-3, with D maybe TRBD1 (6 bases). This CDR3 comprises 14 residues. CDR1 and CDR2 from the germline V gene are LGHNA and YSLEER. V lost 4 bases, J lost 2 bases, and 9 bases lay in between. The CDR3: CASSLGGPGNTIYF. CDR3 bases: TGCGCCAGCAGCCTGGGGGGGCCTGGAAACACCATATATTTT.

The chain uses TRBV9 and TRBJ2-1; 9 nucleotides match TRBD2. CDR1 and CDR2 from the germline V gene are SGDLS and YYNGEE. Trimming removed 3 bases from V and 2 bases from J; junction bases left unmatched: 3. The CDR3 has 15 amino acids. In DNA form, the CDR3 reads TGTGCCAGCAGCGGACTAGCGGTTCCCTACAATGAGCAGTTCTTC. It specifies CASSGLAVPYNEQFF.

The chain's CDR3 is CASDIGDIQETQYF. The DNA for the CDR3 is TGTGCTAGTGACATAGGGGACATACAAGAGACCCAGTACTTC. This chain joins TRBV12-5 and TRBJ2-5; a weak D match, TRBD1 (6 bases). Germline V gene lookup returns CDR1 LGHNT and CDR2 FRNRAP. Trimming shortened V by 7 bases and J by 2 bases, and 14 bases separated the two germline ends. This CDR3 contains 14 residues.

The chain uses TRBV5-4 and TRBJ2-5, with TRBD2 as a possible D gene (7 bases). Judging by the DNA end, TRBJ2-7 fits better; the J call may be wrong. Germline loops: CDR1 SGHNT, CDR2 YYREEE (reference sequence). The CDR3 is 14 amino acids. CDR3 coding DNA: TGTGCCAGCAGCTTGGAGGGGGGGGACTACGAGCAGTACTTC. It codes for CASSLEGGDYEQYF.

V is TRBV5-1 and J is TRBJ1-1; no clear D. Per the germline V gene, CDR1 is SGHRS and CDR2 is YFSETQ. Trimming left V 0 bases short and J 1 base short, with 7 bases between. The CDR3 consists of 14 residues. DNA of the CDR3: TGCGCCAGCAGCTTGGTTCCGGGGAACACTGAAGCTTTCTTT. Protein product: CASSLVPGNTEAFF.

The chain recombines TRBV25-1 with TRBJ2-1; TRBD1 might be the D (5 bases). The CDR3 is 16 residues long. V lost 3 bases and J 2 bases, leaving 14 bases between the germline ends. Germline CDR1 and CDR2: MGHDK and SYGVNS. The CDR3 nucleotides read TGTGCCAGCAGTGATGTATTAGGGGTGGCCTACAATGAGCAGTTCTTC. It encodes CASSDVLGVAYNEQFF. Based on the CDR3 plus reference TRBV25-1 and TRBJ2-1, the full variable domain is EADIYQTPRYLVIGTGKKITLECSQTMGHDKMYWYQQDPGMELHLIHYSYGVNSTEKGDLSSESTVSRIRTEHFPLTLESARPSHTSQYLCASSDVLGVAYNEQFFGPGTRLTVL.

The chain is built from TRBV14 and TRBJ2-7; 7 bases are shared with TRBD1. With V trimmed by 4 bases and J by 3 bases, 9 bases remained unmatched. The CDR3 covers 15 residues. Per the germline V gene, CDR1 is SGHDN and CDR2 is FVKESK. The DNA for the CDR3 is TGTGCCAGCAGCCCACCGGGGCAGGGGGTCTACGAGCAGTACTTC. This translates into CASSPPGQGVYEQYF.

The chain combines TRBV7-8 with TRBJ2-7; 7 bases match TRBD1. The CDR3 is 13 residues long. Germline CDR1 and CDR2: SGHVS and FQNEAQ. CDR3 bases: TGTTCTTGCAACTTAGGACAGGCCTACGAGCAGTACTTC. Its translation: CSCNLGQAYEQYF.

CDR3 loop: CASRSDRGLATPLHF. CDR3 in DNA: TGCGCCAGCAGATCAGACAGGGGGCTAGCTACACCCCTCCACTTT. The genes are TRBV10-2 and TRBJ1-6, with 10 bases lining up with TRBD1. With 6 bases clipped from V and 11 bases from J, the junction kept 10 bases outside the gene matches. The germline CDR1 and CDR2 sequences are WSHSY and SAAADI. The CDR3 is made up of 15 amino acids.

In this sample, this clone turned up a few times. The V call is TRBV7-2, the J call TRBJ1-1; D uncertain. The CDR3 is 13 residues long. Trimming cost V 1 base and J 3 bases, with 6 bases left between them. CDR1 is SGHTA, CDR2 FQGNSA, per germline. The chain's CDR3 is CASSLVGDTEAFF. The CDR3 DNA reads TGTGCCAGCAGCTTAGTGGGAGACACTGAAGCTTTCTTT.

The chain joins TRBV4-2 to TRBJ2-7; 8 bases map to TRBD2. From germline, CDR1 is LGHNA and CDR2 YNFKEQ. This CDR3 contains 18 residues. J gave up 0 bases and V 0 bases, and 10 bases lay outside the gene matches. The CDR3 spells CASSQDIQREILSYEQYF. The CDR3 region has the DNA TGTGCCAGCAGCCAAGATATCCAGCGGGAGATCCTCTCCTACGAGCAGTACTTC.